What follows are 2 T cell receptor beta chains derived from one specimen sequenced in a study of T-cell memory formation after mild COVID-19. One entry per CDR3 protein, called by TCRdb with MiXCR from the 5' RACE reads. The profile covers 450,000 to 700,000 distinct CDR3 sequences, with approximately 19% appearing a single time and around 12% taken by the ten largest. Sequences were obtained from PBMCs or a T cell subset sorted from them (not recorded which). The receptor source for this set is an adult woman who had mild COVID-19 (a few samples of this study predate the infection). Cell type and time point are not known.

The V gene is TRBV5-1, the J gene TRBJ2-4; a weak D match, TRBD2 (5 bases). The CDR3 is 16 amino acids. Trimming pared 1 base from V and 1 base from J, leaving 12 bases between. From germline, CDR1 is SGHRS and CDR2 YFSETQ. The CDR3: CASSLFGERAKNIQYF. The CDR3 nucleotides are TGCGCCAGCAGCTTGTTCGGGGAGCGGGCCAAAAACATTCAGTACTTC.

V and J are TRBV7-9 and TRBJ1-2; perhaps TRBD1 as D (5 bases). Germline CDR1 is SEHNR and CDR2 is FQNEAQ (reference sequence). The CDR3 has 15 amino acids. V was pared by 2 bases and J by 3 bases, with 13 bases between. The CDR3 DNA follows: TGTGCCAGCAGCTTACTCGGGGTCAGGGACTATGGCTACACCTTC. Translation gives CASSLLGVRDYGYTF.